This T cell receptor beta chain was profiled in a study of T-cell memory formation after mild COVID-19. The germline CDR1 and CDR2 sequences are SQVTM and ANQGSEA. The CDR3 consists of 13 residues. The ends were cut back, 4 bases at V and 2 bases at J, with 12 bases in the middle. TCRdb passed the 5' RACE reads through MiXCR, listing each CDR3 protein once. The sample lists roughly 450,000 distinct CDR3 sequences, around a sixth seen once, with 9% to 15% in the top ten. The sequence came from an adult woman who had mild COVID-19 (a few samples of this study predate the infection). Cell type and time point are not known. The chain carries TRBV29-1 and TRBJ2-7; D might be TRBD2 (7 bases). Sequenced material: PBMCs or a T cell subset sorted from them (not recorded which). The CDR3: CSVGEGVTYEQYF. CDR3 bases: TGCAGCGTTGGGGAGGGGGTGACCTACGAGCAGTACTTC.